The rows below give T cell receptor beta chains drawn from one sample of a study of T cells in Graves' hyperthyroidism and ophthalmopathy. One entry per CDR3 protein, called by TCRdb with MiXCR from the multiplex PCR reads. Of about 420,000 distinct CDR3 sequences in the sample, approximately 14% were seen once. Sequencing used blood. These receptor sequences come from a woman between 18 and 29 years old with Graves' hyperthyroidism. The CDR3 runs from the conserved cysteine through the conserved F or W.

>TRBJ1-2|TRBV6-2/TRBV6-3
CASRPDRVNYGYTF
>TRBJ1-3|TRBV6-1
CASSTEALNTIYF
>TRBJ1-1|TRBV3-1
CASSPQFYSTEAFF
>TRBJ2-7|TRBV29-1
CSVGVAVTAAYEQYF
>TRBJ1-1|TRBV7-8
CASSLRTRTNTEAFF
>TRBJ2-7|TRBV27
CASSLRGSYEQYF
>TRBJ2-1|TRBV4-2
CASSPPGQGRNEQFF
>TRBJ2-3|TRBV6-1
CASSGTSGRLGTDTQYF
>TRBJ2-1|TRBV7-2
CASSSTLAANNEQFF
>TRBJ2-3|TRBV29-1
CSVGARSGTDTQYF
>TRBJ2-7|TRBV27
CASSPITRSSYEQYF
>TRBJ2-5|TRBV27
CASSNQGARETQYF
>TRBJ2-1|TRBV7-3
CASRSGTGNYNEQFF
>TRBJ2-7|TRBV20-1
CSASGALGGHEQYF
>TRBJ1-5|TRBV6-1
CASSEPGDSNQPQHF
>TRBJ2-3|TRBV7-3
CASSSLGQGLDTQYF
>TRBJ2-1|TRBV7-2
CASSLERRSYNEQFF
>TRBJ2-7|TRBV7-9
CASSSVGGYEQYF
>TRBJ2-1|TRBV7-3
CASSLRARLYNEQFF
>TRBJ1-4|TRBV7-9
CASSQDRGGEKLFF
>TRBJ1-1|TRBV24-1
CATSDLDRCSGTEAFF
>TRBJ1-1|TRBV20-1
CSASRGVTEAFF
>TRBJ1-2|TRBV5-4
CASSLPGGGNYGYTF
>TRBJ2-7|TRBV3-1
CASSQVGVTYEQYF
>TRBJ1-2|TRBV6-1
CASSAREGGRYGYTF
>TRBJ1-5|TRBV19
CASSRTIQPQHF